These 6 T cell receptor beta chains came from one sample sequenced in a study of cytomegalovirus exposure and HLA in healthy donors. PCR amplification relied on 60 Vbeta primers (plus 13 Jbeta primers). Data came from immunoSEQ multiplex PCR; TCRdb stores just in-frame clones and leaves some out. The repertoire has about 150,000 clones, roughly 65% of them found once; the top ten carry 4% to 5.5%. Sequenced material: PBMCs. These receptors originate from a man in his sixties in good health and CMV-seronegative.

The DNA for the CDR3 is TGTGCCAGCAGTCCGGTCCGGACAGTGAATTCACCCCTCCACTTT. Its protein product is CASSPVRTVNSPLHF. This rearrangement joins TRBV27 to TRBJ1-6; tentatively, D is TRBD1 (6 bases). CDR1 MNHEY and CDR2 SMNVEV come from the germline V gene (reference sequence). This CDR3 is built from 15 residues. Trimming left V 5 bases short and J 7 bases short, with 15 bases between.

The chain links TRBV19 to TRBJ1-2, with D unclear. Germline CDR1 is LNHDA and CDR2 is SQIVND (reference sequence). Trimming shortened V by 1 base and J by 8 bases, and 14 bases separated the two germline ends. This CDR3 is built from 14 residues. CDR3 sequence (DNA): TGTGCCAGTAGTATAGGGGAGGACGTTCTGGGCTACACCTTC. This gives the protein CASSIGEDVLGYTF.

This clone occurred once. The V call is TRBV7-2, the J call TRBJ2-3; tentative D call: TRBD2 (5 bases). The V end lost 2 bases, the J end lost 5 bases, and 14 bases lay between the germline ends. Germline V gives CDR1 SGHTA, CDR2 FQGNSA. The CDR3 covers 15 residues. This chain's CDR3 is CASSLRTEGGDTQYF. For the CDR3, the DNA is TGTGCCAGCAGCTTAAGGACCGAGGGTGGAGATACGCAGTATTTT.

This rearrangement joins TRBV2 to TRBJ2-7, with D maybe TRBD1 (5 bases). Germline V gives CDR1 SNHLY, CDR2 FYNNEI. Trimming cost V 4 bases and J 0 bases, with 10 bases left between them. The CDR3 has 14 residues. The DNA for the CDR3 is TGTGCCAGCAGTGTACAGGTAATCTCCTACGAGCAGTACTTC. Its protein is CASSVQVISYEQYF.

In nucleotides, the CDR3 is TGTGCCAGTGCGGGAGTCCTTTACAATGAGCAGTTCTTC. It specifies CASAGVLYNEQFF. The chain recombines TRBV28 with TRBJ2-1; 7 bases agree with TRBD2. CDR1 and CDR2 (germline): MDHEN, SYDVKM. This CDR3 has 13 amino acids. Trimming at V came to 9 bases and at J to 4 bases, leaving 6 bases not matched to a gene. The full variable domain, its missing parts supplied by reference TRBV28 and TRBJ2-1, is DVKVTQSSRYLVKRTGEKVFLECVQDMDHENMFWYRQDPGLGLRLIYFSYDVKMKEKGDIPEGYSVSREKKERFSLILESASTNQTSMYLCASAGVLYNEQFFGPGTRLTVL.

The gene calls are TRBV5-1 and TRBJ1-2, with TRBD1 identical over 8 bases. This CDR3 comprises 14 residues. Unmatched junction bases numbered 7, after V lost 3 bases and J lost 6 bases. CDR1 is SGHRS, CDR2 YFSETQ, per germline. DNA for the CDR3: TGCGCCAGCAGCTCAACAGGGGGGGAGAATGGCTACACCTTC. Translation: CASSSTGGENGYTF.